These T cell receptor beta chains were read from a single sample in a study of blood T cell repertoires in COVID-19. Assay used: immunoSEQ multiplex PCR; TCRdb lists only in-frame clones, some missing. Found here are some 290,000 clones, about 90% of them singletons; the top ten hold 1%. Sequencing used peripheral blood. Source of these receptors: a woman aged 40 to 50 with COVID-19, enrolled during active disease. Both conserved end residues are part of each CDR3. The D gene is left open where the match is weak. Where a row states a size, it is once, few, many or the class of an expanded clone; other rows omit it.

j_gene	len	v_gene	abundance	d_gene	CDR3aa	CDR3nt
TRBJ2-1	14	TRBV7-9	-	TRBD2	CASSFLAAYNEQFF	TGTGCCAGCAGCTTTCTAGCGGCCTACAATGAGCAGTTCTTC
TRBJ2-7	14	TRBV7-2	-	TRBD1	CASSPRTGIYEQYF	TGTGCCAGCAGCCCAAGGACAGGGATTTACGAGCAGTACTTC
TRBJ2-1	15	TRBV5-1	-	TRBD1	CASSPGTASYNEQFF	TGCGCCAGCAGCCCCGGGACAGCCTCCTACAATGAGCAGTTCTTC
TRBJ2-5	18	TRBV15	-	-	CATSRSRSGLGRAETQYF	TGTGCCACCAGCAGATCCCGAAGCGGGCTGGGGCGGGCGGAGACCCAGTACTTC
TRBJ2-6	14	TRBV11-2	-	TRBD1	CASSLAGQGYVLTF	TGTGCCAGCAGCTTAGCGGGACAGGGGTACGTCCTGACTTTC
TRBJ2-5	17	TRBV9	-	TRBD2	CASSEGLAGGPYETQYF	TGTGCCAGCAGCGAAGGACTAGCGGGAGGGCCTTATGAGACCCAGTACTTC
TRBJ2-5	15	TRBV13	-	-	CASSSTGNRQETQYF	TGTGCCAGCAGCTCCACGGGGAACAGACAAGAGACCCAGTACTTC
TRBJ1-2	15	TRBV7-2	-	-	CASSPELQGASGYTF	TGTGCCAGCAGCCCCGAGCTACAGGGTGCGAGTGGCTACACCTTC
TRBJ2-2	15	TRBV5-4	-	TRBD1	CASSSRDRGAGELFF	TGTGCCAGCAGCTCCCGGGACAGGGGGGCCGGGGAGCTGTTTTTT
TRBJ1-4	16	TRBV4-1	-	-	CASSQTDSTRLEKLFF	TGCGCCAGCAGCCAGACTGACAGTACGCGATTGGAAAAACTGTTTTTT
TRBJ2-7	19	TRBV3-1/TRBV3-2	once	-	CASSQDVRGSTPPSKEQYF	TGTGCCAGCAGCCAAGATGTTCGCGGCAGTACGCCGCCTTCAAAGGAGCAGTACTTC
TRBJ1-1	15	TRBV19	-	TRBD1	CASSEDRDLNTEAFF	TGTGCCAGTAGTGAAGACAGGGACCTGAACACTGAAGCTTTCTTT
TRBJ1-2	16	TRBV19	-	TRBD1	CASSSERTGGDYGYTF	TGTGCCAGTAGTTCGGAAAGGACAGGGGGCGACTATGGCTACACCTTC
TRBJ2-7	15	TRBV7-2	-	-	CASSFLISSSYEQYF	TGTGCCAGCAGCTTTCTGATTTCGAGTTCCTACGAGCAGTACTTC
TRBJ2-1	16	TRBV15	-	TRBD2	CATSSHSLGGDNEQFF	TGTGCCACCAGCAGCCACTCCTTGGGAGGGGACAATGAGCAGTTCTTC